These 18 T cell receptor beta chains originate from one sample sequenced in a study of OX40 agonist ivuxolimab in advanced cancers. Only in-frame clones appear in the TCRdb table, and some are missing; sequencing was by immunoSEQ multiplex PCR. The sample records over 100,000 clones, 80% to 90% being singletons. Sequencing was performed on CD4+ or CD8+ T cells sorted from blood, taken in a trial of the OX40 agonist ivuxolimab. These receptors all stem from an adult with an advanced solid tumor such as melanoma, head and neck, liver or kidney cancer.

This clone appeared once. The same CDR3 can be traced to other DNA sequences in this sample. This chain's CDR3 is CASRGDRGNQPQHF. CDR3 DNA: TGTGCCAGCAGGGGGGACAGGGGCAATCAGCCCCAGCATTTT. The chain is built from TRBV2 and TRBJ1-5; 9 nucleotides line up with TRBD1. The CDR3 is 14 residues long. CDR1 is SNHLY, CDR2 FYNNEI, per germline. V was clipped by 6 bases and J by 2 bases; unmatched bases: 2.

The J gene is TRBJ2-5, the V gene TRBV30; 8 bases align to TRBD1. The J segment lost 0 bases and the V segment lost 2 bases, leaving 5 bases of the junction unmatched. This CDR3 contains 15 residues. Germline values: CDR1 GTSNPN, CDR2 SVGIG (reference sequence). In DNA form, the CDR3 reads TGTGCCTGGAGTTTTAACAGGGGGTACCAAGAGACCCAGTACTTC. This sequence encodes CAWSFNRGYQETQYF.

V and J are TRBV6-6 and TRBJ2-3, with TRBD2 matching over 7 bases. Germline V gives CDR1 MNHNY, CDR2 SVGAGI (reference sequence). This CDR3 is built from 14 residues. V gave up 8 bases and J gave up 2 bases; unmatched junction bases: 7. The chain's CDR3 is CASVTGGPTDTQYF. The CDR3 DNA follows: TGTGCCAGCGTAACGGGGGGACCCACAGATACGCAGTATTTT.

The V call is TRBV6-6, the J call TRBJ2-3; possibly TRBD1 for D (6 bases). The CDR3 sequence is 12 residues long. V lost 3 bases to trimming and J lost 8 bases, with 9 bases between them. Germline CDR1 and CDR2: MNHNY and SVGAGI (reference sequence). CDR3 protein: CASSYLDSTQYF. The CDR3 DNA reads TGTGCCAGCAGTTATCTGGACAGTACGCAGTATTTT.

This chain connects TRBV11-2 to TRBJ2-7; 8 positions agree with TRBD1. This CDR3 comprises 12 residues. The germline gives CDR1 SGHAT, CDR2 FQNNGV. V lost 1 base, J lost 11 bases, and 4 bases stayed unmatched. The CDR3, as DNA: TGTGCCAGCAGCTTAGGGACAGGGAGGAAGTACTTC. Protein sequence: CASSLGTGRKYF.

The chain recombines TRBV1 with TRBJ2-7; TRBD2 reflects the table's D call only, with no check against the DNA. TRBV1 is a pseudogene. The CDR3 is 17 residues long. CDR3 in DNA: TGCACCAGCAGCCAAGAGATAGTCAGGGCGGGGATACACGAGCAGTACTTC. It yields the protein CTSSQEIVRAGIHEQYF.

The V gene is TRBV7-2, the J gene TRBJ2-5; 10 nucleotides match TRBD2. The germline CDR1 and CDR2 sequences are SGHTA and FQGNSA. This CDR3 has 16 amino acids. V lost 5 bases to trimming and J lost 1 base; unmatched junction nucleotides: 7. The CDR3 bases are TGTGCCAGCAGCCCCCGGGTAGCGGGGGGCCAAGAGACCCAGTACTTC. This sequence encodes CASSPRVAGGQETQYF.

This clone showed up just a few times. This chain links TRBV11-1 with TRBJ1-2; no clear D. The V end lost 2 bases, the J end lost 13 bases, and 8 bases lay between the germline ends. This CDR3 has 10 amino acids. Germline CDR1 reads SGHAT; CDR2 reads FQDESV (reference sequence). CDR3 nucleotides: TGTGCCAGCAGCTTACAGGTTGGCACCTTC. Its translation: CASSLQVGTF.

J is TRBJ1-3 and V is TRBV7-2; D is uncertain. V was clipped by 1 base and J by 4 bases, with 8 bases between them. This CDR3 has 14 amino acids. The V gene's germline CDR1 is SGHTA and CDR2 FQGNSA. The CDR3 protein is CASSLGNSGNTIYF. The CDR3 bases are TGTGCCAGCAGCTTAGGTAACAGCGGAAACACCATATATTTT.

This clone appeared a few times. The genes are TRBV27 and TRBJ2-5; 16 bases line up with TRBD2. The germline V gene encodes CDR1 MNHEY and CDR2 SMNVEV (reference sequence). Trimming removed 5 bases from V and 2 bases from J; junction bases left unmatched: 11. The CDR3 consists of 19 residues. The CDR3 DNA sequence: TGTGCCAGCAGTGCGACACCGGGACTAGCGGGGGGGCCACAAGAGACCCAGTACTTC. Its translation is CASSATPGLAGGPQETQYF.

The chain joins TRBV5-6 to TRBJ1-1; D not resolved. The germline CDR1 and CDR2 sequences are SGHDT and YYEEEE. The CDR3 runs 13 residues. The V end was cut by 1 base, the J end by 5 bases, with 9 bases between. The CDR3: CASSLYAGTEAFF. CDR3 DNA sequence: TGTGCCAGCAGCTTGTACGCCGGGACTGAAGCTTTCTTT.

This chain joins TRBV30 and TRBJ1-3; a weak D match, TRBD1 (6 bases). The germline gives CDR1 GTSNPN, CDR2 SVGIG (reference sequence). The CDR3 sequence is 14 residues long. V lost 5 bases and J lost 4, with 15 bases in between. DNA for the CDR3: TGTGCCTGGGGACAGAAGATAGGGGGAAACACCATATATTTT. It yields the protein CAWGQKIGGNTIYF.

The chain has TRBV30 and TRBJ1-1; the D gene is possibly TRBD1 (5 bases). This CDR3 spans 15 amino acids. Germline lookup yields CDR1 GTSNPN and CDR2 SVGIG (reference sequence). The V end was cut by 3 bases, the J end by 0 bases, with 14 bases between. The DNA for the CDR3 is TGTGCCTGGAGCGTTGAGGCAGGGTTGAACACTGAAGCTTTCTTT. Translating it yields CAWSVEAGLNTEAFF.

This clone was detected only a few times. V is TRBV9 and J is TRBJ1-1; 7 nucleotides agree with TRBD1. CDR1 SGDLS and CDR2 YYNGEE come from the germline V gene. Trimming took 7 bases from V and 4 from J; bases not matched to a gene: 10. The CDR3 length is 14 residues. CDR3 sequence (DNA): TGTGCCAGCTCCAGGGGGGGACAGCCCACTGAAGCTTTCTTT. Encoded protein: CASSRGGQPTEAFF.

This sequence joins TRBV6-5 and TRBJ1-2, with D unresolved. Germline V gene lookup returns CDR1 MNHEY and CDR2 SVGAGI. This CDR3 is 15 amino acids long. Trimming removed 6 bases at V and 6 bases at J, with 20 bases between. The CDR3 loop reads CASSQNKGALNGYTF. DNA of the CDR3: TGTGCCAGCAGCCAAAACAAGGGCGCGTTGAATGGCTACACCTTC.

This clone was found a few times. The V call is TRBV10-3, the J call TRBJ2-5; D gene uncertain. This CDR3 has 12 residues. Germline-derived CDR1 and CDR2 are ENHRY and SYGVKD. V was clipped by 4 bases and J by 5 bases, with 8 bases between them. The CDR3 reads CAISATTETQYF. CDR3 nucleotides: TGTGCCATCAGTGCAACGACGGAGACCCAGTACTTC.

The chain carries TRBV7-9 and TRBJ2-3; possibly TRBD2 for D (5 bases). The CDR3 loop spans 15 amino acids. Germline values: CDR1 SEHNR, CDR2 FQNEAQ (reference sequence). Between the trimmed V and J ends, which lost 2 bases and 1 base, there was a span of 10 bases. Here the CDR3 reads CASSLRRVGTDTQYF. CDR3 bases: TGTGCCAGCAGCTTAAGGCGGGTGGGCACAGATACGCAGTATTTT.

Points on this clone: Germline is not matched at one junction end, which may reflect a read error. The chain carries TRBV27 and TRBJ1-6; D gene uncertain. Germline lookup yields CDR1 MNHEY and CDR2 SMNVEV (reference sequence). The CDR3 has 13 residues. The CDR3 spells CASRFSYNSPLHF. The CDR3 DNA reads TGTGCCAGCCGTTTCTCGTATAATTCACCCCTCCACTTT.